This passage covers 32 T cell receptor beta chains from one sample sequenced in a study of cytomegalovirus exposure and HLA in healthy donors. PCR amplification relied on 60 Vbeta primers (plus 13 Jbeta primers). Libraries were prepared by immunoSEQ multiplex PCR; TCRdb keeps only in-frame clonotypes and omits some of them. The table lists about 89,000 clones, 60% to 80% of them singletons. The source material was PBMCs. These receptors all stem from a woman in her 30s in good health and CMV-seronegative.

The genes are TRBV19 and TRBJ1-4; D gene uncertain. Germline CDR1 and CDR2: LNHDA and SQIVND (reference sequence). V was cut by 8 bases and J by 0 bases, with 16 bases left in between. The CDR3 covers 16 residues. Here the CDR3 DNA reads TGTGCCAGTTCAAGGATACAGATCACAACTAATGAAAAACTGTTTTTT. This gives the protein CASSRIQITTNEKLFF.

This chain's CDR3 is CASSFAGANEKLFF. CDR3 nucleotide sequence: TGTGCCAGCAGTTTTGCTGGAGCTAATGAAAAACTGTTTTTT. V and J are TRBV27 and TRBJ1-4, with D hard to call. V was shortened by 3 bases and J by 3 bases, with 8 bases between the two germline ends. This CDR3 region has 14 residues. The germline V gene has CDR1 MNHEY and CDR2 SMNVEV (reference sequence).

The J gene is TRBJ2-5, the V gene TRBV7-9; possible D gene TRBD1, 6 bases. CDR3 size: 14 residues. CDR1 and CDR2 from the germline V gene are SEHNR and FQNEAQ (reference sequence). V shed 8 bases and J shed 5 bases, with 18 bases lying between them. This CDR3 is CASHQRQDLETQYF. In nucleotides, the CDR3 is TGTGCCAGCCACCAAAGACAGGACCTCGAGACCCAGTACTTC.

V usage is TRBV2 and J usage is TRBJ1-2, with D possibly matching TRBD1 (6 bases). The V end lost 10 bases, the J end lost 8 bases, and 23 bases lay between the germline ends. The CDR3 spans 14 residues. Germline V CDR1 and CDR2: SNHLY, FYNNEI. The DNA of the CDR3 is TGTGCCACCAGCCCCGGGACACCCCAAACGGGCTACACCTTC. This translates into CATSPGTPQTGYTF.

The gene calls are TRBV2 and TRBJ2-1; 7 bases match TRBD1. The CDR3 is made up of 15 amino acids. Germline V gene data show CDR1 as SNHLY and CDR2 as FYNNEI. V lost 10 bases and J lost 3; bases outside the gene matches: 12. DNA for the CDR3: TGTGCCACCTGGACAGGCCTATCTTACTACAATGAGCAGTTCTTC. Translated: CATWTGLSYYNEQFF.

There are a few counts of this clone. J is TRBJ2-3 and V is TRBV28, with TRBD1 identical over 7 bases. CDR3 size: 17 residues. Germline values: CDR1 MDHEN, CDR2 SYDVKM. Trimming took 4 bases from V and 2 from J; bases not matched to a gene: 12. CDR3: CASSSSHRGNPTDTQYF. CDR3 bases: TGTGCCAGCAGTTCCTCACACAGGGGTAACCCCACAGATACGCAGTATTTT.

The chain carries TRBV5-1 and TRBJ1-2; 9 nucleotides agree with TRBD1. Germline loops: CDR1 SGHRS, CDR2 YFSETQ. This CDR3 region has 16 residues. J was trimmed by 4 bases and V by 3 bases; bases with no gene match: 10. The CDR3 DNA follows: TGCGCCAGCAGCTCCGGGGGACAGGGCGATTTCTATGGCTACACCTTC. As protein: CASSSGGQGDFYGYTF.

This clone came up once. V gene TRBV5-1 combines with J gene TRBJ1-1, with D maybe TRBD1 (5 bases). The CDR3 loop spans 15 amino acids. V was trimmed by 0 bases and J by 0 bases, leaving 9 bases between them. Germline lookup yields CDR1 SGHRS and CDR2 YFSETQ. This CDR3 is CASSLDQGMNTEAFF. The CDR3 region has the DNA TGCGCCAGCAGCTTGGACCAGGGCATGAACACTGAAGCTTTCTTT.

The chain links TRBV10-3 to TRBJ2-4, with TRBD1 matching 9 bases. CDR1 is ENHRY, CDR2 SYGVKD, per germline. This CDR3 spans 13 amino acids. Unmatched junction bases numbered 8, after V lost 8 bases and J lost 9 bases. The CDR3 sequence is CAIGRDREGIQYF. The CDR3 DNA is TGTGCCATCGGCCGGGACAGGGAGGGCATTCAGTACTTC.

In its sample, this clone was seen once. The chain carries TRBV5-1 and TRBJ2-1; D is undetermined. The length of the CDR3 is 13 residues. Germline V lookup: CDR1 SGHRS, CDR2 YFSETQ. The V and J ends lost 0 bases and 8 bases respectively, with 9 bases between them. CDR3 nucleotide sequence: TGCGCCAGCAGCTTGGCCCATCCGGATGAGCAGTTCTTC. As protein: CASSLAHPDEQFF.

The chain links TRBV5-6 to TRBJ1-5; unclear D gene. CDR1 is SGHDT and CDR2 is YYEEEE in the germline V gene. CDR3 length equals 16 residues. Trimming took off 1 base at V and 9 bases at J, with 20 bases between the two ends. CDR3 protein: CASSLTPQVPERPQHF. The CDR3 region has the DNA TGTGCCAGCAGCTTGACCCCTCAGGTCCCGGAACGGCCCCAGCATTTT.

The chain uses TRBV11-3 and TRBJ2-2; 10 nucleotides match TRBD2. Losses at the gene ends were 3 bases for V and 6 bases for J; bases not matched to a gene: 16. Germline lookup yields CDR1 SGHNT and CDR2 YENEEA. The CDR3 consists of 19 residues. CDR3 in DNA: TGTGCCAGCAGCTTCTCTATGGGGCTAGCGGGAGAAAATGCCGGGGAGCTGTTTTTT. This encodes CASSFSMGLAGENAGELFF.

The rearrangement uses TRBV7-9 and TRBJ2-1; 10 bases align to TRBD2. Germline values: CDR1 SEHNR, CDR2 FQNEAQ (reference sequence). This CDR3 region has 16 residues. J gave up 4 bases and V 5 bases, and 8 bases lay outside the gene matches. This CDR3 is CASSPRGTSVYNEQFF. CDR3 in DNA: TGTGCCAGCAGCCCACGGGGGACTAGCGTATACAATGAGCAGTTCTTC.

Here the CDR3 reads CASSLADGTTFYEQYF. The CDR3 coding sequence is TGTGCCAGCAGCTTAGCGGACGGGACTACCTTCTACGAGCAGTACTTC. The chain has TRBV7-6 and TRBJ2-7; 7 nucleotides match TRBD2. From germline, CDR1 is SGHVS and CDR2 FNYEAQ. V gave up 0 bases and J gave up 3 bases; unmatched junction bases: 8. The CDR3 loop spans 16 amino acids.

The chain links TRBV18 to TRBJ2-7; TRBD2 matches at 11 bases. Losses at the gene ends were 0 bases for V and 2 bases for J; bases not matched to a gene: 3. Germline V gene data show CDR1 as KGHSH and CDR2 as LQKENI. The length of the CDR3 is 16 residues. DNA of the CDR3: TGTGCCAGCTCACCACCCCTAGCGGGGGGAACCTACGAGCAGTACTTC. Amino acid sequence: CASSPPLAGGTYEQYF.

The J gene is TRBJ2-5, the V gene TRBV11-2; D not certain. Trimming took 6 bases from V and 0 from J, leaving 8 bases between them. Per the germline V gene, CDR1 is SGHAT and CDR2 is FQNNGV. CDR3 length equals 13 residues. The CDR3 nucleotides are TGTGCCAGCAGGTCCAAAAACCAAGAGACCCAGTACTTC. Its translation: CASRSKNQETQYF. Variable domain in full (rest from reference TRBV11-2 and TRBJ2-5): EAGVAQSPRYKIIEKRQSVAFWCNPISGHATLYWYQQILGQGPKLLIQFQNNGVVDDSQLPKDRFSAERLKGVDSTLKIQPAKLEDSAVYLCASRSKNQETQYFGPGTRLLVL.

The chain uses TRBV4-1 and TRBJ1-2; D is uncertain. The germline V gene encodes CDR1 MGHRA and CDR2 YSYEKL. V shed 4 bases and J shed 3 bases, with 18 bases lying between them. There are 16 residues in the CDR3. For the CDR3, the DNA is TGCGCCAGCAGCCCCTGGGCAGCCGCCCCCGACTATGGCTACACCTTC. Residues: CASSPWAAAPDYGYTF.

The chain couples TRBV23-1 to TRBJ2-2; 9 positions agree with TRBD1. TRBV23-1 is an ORF, and what it does is uncertain. The CDR3 extends over 14 amino acids. Losses at the gene ends were 4 bases for V and 8 bases for J; bases not matched to a gene: 5. The CDR3 nucleotides read TGCGCCAGCAGTCCCGGGACAGGGAAAGGGGAGCTGTTTTTT. Amino acid sequence: CASSPGTGKGELFF.

The chain uses TRBV4-2 and TRBJ2-5; 15 bases map to TRBD2. This CDR3 spans 21 amino acids. With V trimmed by 0 bases and J by 0 bases, 11 bases remained unmatched. The germline V gene encodes CDR1 LGHNA and CDR2 YNFKEQ. The CDR3 DNA follows: TGTGCCAGCAGCCAAGATTTGGGACTAGCGGGGGGACGCGAGTACCAAGAGACCCAGTACTTC. This gives the protein CASSQDLGLAGGREYQETQYF.

This chain joins TRBV2 and TRBJ2-5; TRBD1 aligns across 8 bases. The germline CDR1 and CDR2 sequences are SNHLY and FYNNEI. This CDR3 is 16 amino acids long. The ends lost 4 bases at V and 1 base at J; junction bases unmatched: 8. This chain's CDR3 is CASSGETGEPQETQYF. CDR3 in DNA: TGTGCCAGCAGTGGGGAGACAGGGGAACCCCAAGAGACCCAGTACTTC.

This rearrangement joins TRBV28 to TRBJ1-3; 9 bases agree with TRBD1. The CDR3 contains 16 residues. Germline loops: CDR1 MDHEN, CDR2 SYDVKM. J was trimmed by 0 bases and V by 5 bases; bases with no gene match: 5. Here the CDR3 DNA reads TGTGCCAGCAGTCCCGGGACAGGGTCCTCTGGAAACACCATATATTTT. Translation gives CASSPGTGSSGNTIYF.

In this sample, this clone turned up a few times. This chain's CDR3 is CAISDADRTSPLHF. The CDR3 DNA reads as TGTGCCATCAGTGACGCTGACAGGACATCACCCCTCCACTTT. This chain links TRBV10-3 with TRBJ1-6, with a possible D match to TRBD1 (6 bases). This CDR3 comprises 14 residues. The germline V and J ends were trimmed by 3 bases and 10 bases, with 13 bases remaining between them. Germline V gene sequence: CDR1 ENHRY, CDR2 SYGVKD.

This sequence joins TRBV18 and TRBJ2-7, with 8 bases aligning to TRBD1. Germline assignment: CDR1 KGHSH and CDR2 LQKENI. The V gene end was trimmed by 3 bases and the J gene end by 3 bases; junction bases not matched to a gene: 4. The CDR3 covers 14 residues. The CDR3 spells CASSPRDRGYEQYF. DNA of the CDR3: TGTGCCAGCTCACCGAGAGACAGGGGCTACGAGCAGTACTTC.

The chain employs TRBV7-6 and TRBJ1-1, with no clear D. This CDR3 spans 14 amino acids. V lost 7 bases and J lost 7, with 19 bases in between. CDR1 and CDR2 from the germline V gene are SGHVS and FNYEAQ. This CDR3 reads CASIMTHRSHEAFF. In DNA form, the CDR3 reads TGTGCCAGCATCATGACCCATAGGAGTCATGAAGCTTTCTTT.

The chain carries TRBV27 and TRBJ2-3, with TRBD2 identical over 8 bases. This CDR3 has 14 residues. CDR1 is MNHEY, CDR2 SMNVEV, per germline (reference sequence). Trimming at V came to 5 bases and at J to 4 bases, leaving 5 bases not matched to a gene. The CDR3 DNA follows: TGTGCCAGCAGTCCTGGACTAGCTTCAGATACGCAGTATTTT. Translated, it gives CASSPGLASDTQYF.

The gene calls are TRBV27 and TRBJ1-1; unclear D gene. The CDR3 sequence is 14 residues long. The V gene lost 2 bases and the J gene lost 0 bases, with 7 bases spanning the gap. Germline loops: CDR1 MNHEY, CDR2 SMNVEV (reference sequence). The DNA of the CDR3 is TGTGCCAGCAGTTTACAGGCTTTGAACACTGAAGCTTTCTTT. Amino acid sequence: CASSLQALNTEAFF.

The chain joins TRBV6-5 to TRBJ2-7; 10 bases agree with TRBD2. CDR1 MNHEY and CDR2 SVGAGI come from the germline V gene. V was clipped by 0 bases and J by 6 bases; unmatched bases: 5. The CDR3 loop spans 15 amino acids. CDR3 DNA: TGTGCCAGCAGTTACTCGCAGCGGGGGGGCCTCGAGCAGTACTTC. It encodes CASSYSQRGGLEQYF.

Points on this clone: This sample includes further DNA sequences coding for the same CDR3. The rearrangement uses TRBV18 and TRBJ2-5; D not resolved. The germline V gene has CDR1 KGHSH and CDR2 LQKENI. The CDR3 runs to 13 residues. V gave up 2 bases and J gave up 1 base, with 5 bases separating them. CDR3 in DNA: TGTGCCAGCTCACCATCGGGCCAAGAGACCCAGTACTTC. Its protein is CASSPSGQETQYF.

The chain combines TRBV15 with TRBJ2-2; D is possibly TRBD1 (6 bases). The V and J ends lost 3 bases and 0 bases respectively, with 11 bases between them. CDR3 length: 16 residues. Germline V lookup: CDR1 LNHNV, CDR2 YYDKDF (reference sequence). As DNA, the CDR3 is TGTGCCACCAGCAGGGGACCAGGGGCGAACACCGGGGAGCTGTTTTTT. Its protein is CATSRGPGANTGELFF.

This clone was picked up one time. The rearrangement joins TRBV7-9 to TRBJ2-1, with D possibly being TRBD1 (6 bases). Germline assignment: CDR1 SEHNR and CDR2 FQNEAQ (reference sequence). V gave up 5 bases and J gave up 8 bases, with 19 bases separating them. The CDR3 extends over 15 amino acids. The CDR3 sequence: CASSPGQGRGDEQFF. The CDR3 nucleotides read TGTGCCAGCAGCCCGGGGCAGGGGCGAGGGGATGAGCAGTTCTTC.

V usage is TRBV5-1 and J usage is TRBJ1-4; D not certain. Trimming took 2 bases from V and 3 from J, leaving 8 bases between them. From germline, CDR1 is SGHRS and CDR2 YFSETQ. The CDR3 contains 14 residues. The CDR3 here is CASSFSQANEKLFF. The CDR3 DNA reads TGCGCCAGCAGCTTCTCTCAGGCTAATGAAAAACTGTTTTTT.

The sample holds a few counts of this clone. Germline is not matched at one junction end, which may reflect a read error. The V gene is TRBV30, the J gene TRBJ2-7; a weak D match, TRBD2 (5 bases). This CDR3 spans 14 amino acids. The germline gives CDR1 GTSNPN, CDR2 SVGIG (reference sequence). CDR3 in amino acids: CAWSVGGPSSEQYF. CDR3 in DNA: TGTGCCTGGAGTGTCGGAGGACCTTCCTCCGAGCAGTACTTC.